Listed below are T cell receptor beta chains from one sample, sequenced in a study of early T cells in non-severe SARS-CoV-2 infection. TCRdb independently ran MiXCR on the 5' RACE reads; one entry per CDR3 protein. The sample has 50,000 or so distinct CDR3 sequences, about 4.2% seen once. What was sequenced was whole blood. The receptors stem from an adult who was a healthcare worker with PCR-confirmed SARS-CoV-2 infection or an uninfected control (not recorded which). Each CDR3 is given with its conserved first and last residue. Fields, in order: J gene, V gene, clone size, CDR3 protein. Not every row has a clone size; where given, it reads once, few, many or a size class.

j_gene: TRBJ2-7
v_gene: TRBV12-3/TRBV12-4
abundance: NA
CDR3aa: CASSLAGGAYEQYF

j_gene: TRBJ1-2
v_gene: TRBV9
abundance: many
CDR3aa: CASSPEQGANYGYTF

j_gene: TRBJ2-7
v_gene: TRBV10-2
abundance: many
CDR3aa: CASSEFVRAREQYF

j_gene: TRBJ2-1
v_gene: TRBV20-1
abundance: NA
CDR3aa: CSARDYVSGGPVSSYNEQFF

j_gene: TRBJ2-7
v_gene: TRBV30
abundance: few
CDR3aa: CAWSRLAGGYEQYF

j_gene: TRBJ1-3
v_gene: TRBV14
abundance: many
CDR3aa: CASSRDRAGNTIYF

j_gene: TRBJ1-6
v_gene: TRBV6-1
abundance: many
CDR3aa: CASSEFGQLLNSPLHF

j_gene: TRBJ2-1
v_gene: TRBV6-2/TRBV6-3
abundance: many
CDR3aa: CASSYNVGSYNEQFF

j_gene: TRBJ2-7
v_gene: TRBV6-1
abundance: many
CDR3aa: CASSEPLQGPVSYEQYF

j_gene: TRBJ2-5
v_gene: TRBV20-1
abundance: NA
CDR3aa: CSAQREGETQYF

j_gene: TRBJ1-6
v_gene: TRBV6-5
abundance: many
CDR3aa: CASSFSGDSPLHF

j_gene: TRBJ2-7
v_gene: TRBV20-1
abundance: few
CDR3aa: CSAISQSSYEQYF

j_gene: TRBJ2-6
v_gene: TRBV12-3/TRBV12-4
abundance: many
CDR3aa: CASSLTAGANVLTF

j_gene: TRBJ2-1
v_gene: TRBV5-4
abundance: few
CDR3aa: CASSRTSGSRSEQFF

j_gene: TRBJ1-1
v_gene: TRBV20-1
abundance: few
CDR3aa: CSARDSPRGWTEAFF

j_gene: TRBJ2-1
v_gene: TRBV14
abundance: NA
CDR3aa: CASSPFGSYNEQFF

j_gene: TRBJ2-7
v_gene: TRBV20-1
abundance: many
CDR3aa: CSGMRGGSYEQYF

j_gene: TRBJ1-6
v_gene: TRBV7-9
abundance: many
CDR3aa: CASSLGSSPLHF

j_gene: TRBJ1-6
v_gene: TRBV7-2
abundance: many
CDR3aa: CASSLSLGVLHF

j_gene: TRBJ1-2
v_gene: TRBV28
abundance: many
CDR3aa: CASSLFGVGYGYTF